This TCR beta chain was observed in a study of control samples from healthy donors and cancer patients. The length of the CDR3 is 14 residues. V was cut by 2 bases and J by 4 bases, with 11 bases left in between. Germline CDR1 is MDHEN and CDR2 is SYDVKM. Clones were sequenced by immunoSEQ multiplex PCR, and TCRdb holds only the in-frame ones, with some missing. The sample records some 79,000 clones, more than 85% being singletons. The gene calls are TRBV28 and TRBJ1-1; a weak D match, TRBD1 (5 bases). The source of this sequence is a woman in her forties or fifties in good health. The sequenced sample consisted of blood. The CDR3 loop reads CASSLGGKGTEAFF. For the CDR3, the DNA is TGTGCCAGCAGTTTAGGGGGGAAGGGCACTGAAGCTTTCTTT.